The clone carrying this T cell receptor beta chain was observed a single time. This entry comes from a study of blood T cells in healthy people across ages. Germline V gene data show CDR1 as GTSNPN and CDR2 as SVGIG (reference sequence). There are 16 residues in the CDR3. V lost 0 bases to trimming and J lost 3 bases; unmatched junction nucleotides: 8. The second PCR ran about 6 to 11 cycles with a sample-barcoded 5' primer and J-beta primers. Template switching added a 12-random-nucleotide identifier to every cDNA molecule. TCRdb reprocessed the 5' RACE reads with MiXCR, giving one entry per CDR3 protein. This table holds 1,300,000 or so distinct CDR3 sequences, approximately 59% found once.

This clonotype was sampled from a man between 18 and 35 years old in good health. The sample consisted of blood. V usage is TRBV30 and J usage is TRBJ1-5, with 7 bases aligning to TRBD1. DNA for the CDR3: TGTGCCTGGAGTGTACGGGGCGGGACAGTCAATCAGCCCCAGCATTTT. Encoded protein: CAWSVRGGTVNQPQHF.